These 23 T cell receptor beta chains originate from one sample sequenced in a study of blood T cells in healthy people across ages. The use of a sample-barcoded 5' primer and a J-beta primer mix characterized a second PCR of roughly 6 to 11 cycles. TCRdb ran MiXCR on the 5' RACE reads and lists one entry per CDR3 protein. This repertoire shows fewer than 750,000 distinct CDR3 sequences, 45% to 60% found once; its top ten account for roughly 12%. Sequencing used blood. Receptors were obtained from a woman aged 80 or over in good health.

The V gene is TRBV3-1, the J gene TRBJ2-5, with D possibly matching TRBD1 (5 bases). The length of the CDR3 is 12 residues. The ends were cut back, 2 bases at V and 7 bases at J, with 8 bases in the middle. The germline V gene has CDR1 LGHDT and CDR2 YNNKEL (reference sequence). The CDR3 coding sequence is TGTGCCAGCAGCCAACAGGGTTGGACCCAGTACTTC. It translates to CASSQQGWTQYF.

The gene calls are TRBV27 and TRBJ2-5, with D possibly TRBD1 on 6 matching bases. The V and J ends lost 6 bases and 4 bases respectively, with 18 bases between them. Germline V gives CDR1 MNHEY, CDR2 SMNVEV (reference sequence). The CDR3 loop spans 15 amino acids. CDR3 amino acids: CASSLTTGSPETQYF. The CDR3 nucleotides are TGTGCCAGCAGCTTGACCACAGGGTCCCCAGAGACCCAGTACTTC.

The gene calls are TRBV20-1 and TRBJ2-4; D is uncertain. The DNA end lines up better with TRBJ2-7; the J call may be wrong. CDR3 length: 15 residues. CDR1 is DFQATT, CDR2 SNEGSKA, per germline (reference sequence). CDR3 DNA sequence: TGCAGTGCTAGTAATCCCGGTGGAAAGTTCCACGAGCAGTACTTC. As protein: CSASNPGGKFHEQYF.

This clonotype has a count of ten or more. This chain joins TRBV28 and TRBJ2-7, with D unresolved. The CDR3 spans 9 residues. CDR1 and CDR2 from the germline V gene are MDHEN and SYDVKM. V was pared by 10 bases and J by 4 bases, with 5 bases between. CDR3 DNA sequence: TGTGCCATCCGATACGAGCAGTACTTC. It translates to CAIRYEQYF.

The gene calls are TRBV7-2 and TRBJ2-2, with D perhaps matching TRBD1 (7 bases). In germline, CDR1 is SGHTA, CDR2 FQGNSA. Trimming stripped 5 bases from V and 4 bases from J, with 26 bases between. This CDR3 contains 19 residues. The CDR3 reads CASSVVGGNYRGSTGELFF. The CDR3 DNA reads TGTGCCAGCAGCGTAGTAGGGGGGAATTACAGGGGTTCCACCGGGGAGCTGTTTTTT.

The rearrangement uses TRBV29-1 and TRBJ1-2, with TRBD1 identical over 7 bases. The CDR3 sequence is 12 residues long. Germline CDR1 reads SQVTM; CDR2 reads ANQGSEA. J gave up 8 bases and V 2 bases, and 5 bases lay outside the gene matches. CDR3 protein: CSVERGREGYTF. The CDR3 bases are TGCAGCGTTGAAAGGGGGCGCGAGGGCTACACCTTC.

V usage is TRBV12-3 or TRBV12-4 and J usage is TRBJ1-2; a possible D gene is TRBD1 (6 bases). Trimming cost V 5 bases and J 1 base, with 11 bases left between them. The CDR3 is 14 amino acids. The CDR3 here is CASSPNRDNYGYTF. The CDR3 bases are TGTGCCAGCAGTCCTAACAGGGATAACTATGGCTACACCTTC.

This clonotype was observed at least ten times. V and J are TRBV28 and TRBJ2-4; no clear D. The germline gives CDR1 MDHEN, CDR2 SYDVKM. CDR3 size: 15 residues. Between the trimmed V and J ends, which lost 1 base and 0 bases, there was a span of 7 bases. Written as DNA, the CDR3 is TGTGCCAGCAGTTTATCGGGCATAGCCAAAAACATTCAGTACTTC. Its protein is CASSLSGIAKNIQYF.

About this clonotype: A read error may be the cause here, since a much bigger clone is one base away. The chain joins TRBV9 to TRBJ2-3; 7 bases fit TRBD2. Germline V gene lookup returns CDR1 SGDLS and CDR2 YYNGEE. This CDR3 region has 15 residues. V was pared by 6 bases and J by 2 bases, with 9 bases of the junction left unmatched. CDR3 in amino acids: CASNISSGYTDTQYF. The CDR3 DNA reads as TGTGCCAGCAACATCTCTAGCGGTTACACAGATACGCAGTATTTT.

This CDR3 reads CASSETGSYEQYF. The CDR3 DNA reads as TGTGCCAGCAGTGAGACAGGGAGCTACGAGCAGTACTTC. This chain links TRBV6-5 with TRBJ2-7, with 7 positions matching TRBD1. The ends lost 5 bases at V and 3 bases at J; junction bases unmatched: 4. Germline CDR1 MNHEY, CDR2 SVGAGI. This CDR3 comprises 13 residues.

This chain joins TRBV7-2 and TRBJ2-5; TRBD1 aligns across 8 bases. CDR3 length equals 16 residues. J gave up 3 bases and V 6 bases, and 12 bases lay outside the gene matches. Germline CDR1 is SGHTA and CDR2 is FQGNSA. The CDR3 is CASRHPGQVTEETQYF. DNA for the CDR3: TGTGCCAGCAGGCACCCGGGACAGGTCACTGAAGAGACCCAGTACTTC.

The gene calls are TRBV7-2 and TRBJ2-3; 11 bases fit TRBD2. In germline, CDR1 is SGHTA, CDR2 FQGNSA. J gave up 3 bases and V 0 bases, and 8 bases lay outside the gene matches. The CDR3 covers 18 residues. CDR3 DNA: TGTGCCAGCAGCTTAGCGTTCGTAGCGGGGGGGCCGACAGATACGCAGTATTTT. This gives the protein CASSLAFVAGGPTDTQYF. The entire variable domain, with the rest obtained from reference TRBV7-2 and TRBJ2-3, is as follows: GAGVSQSPSNKVTEKGKDVELRCDPISGHTALYWYRQSLGQGLEFLIYFQGNSAPDKSGLPSDRFSAERTGGSVSTLTIQRTQQEDSAVYLCASSLAFVAGGPTDTQYFGPGTRLTVL.

This clonotype was seen many times. DNA for the CDR3: TGTGCCACCAGCAGACCCATTACAATAGTCTCCGATACGCAGTATTTT. This gives the protein CATSRPITIVSDTQYF. The gene calls are TRBV15 and TRBJ2-3; no clear D. Germline-derived CDR1 and CDR2 are LNHNV and YYDKDF (reference sequence). Trimming took off 2 bases at V and 6 bases at J, with 18 bases between the two ends. The length of the CDR3 is 16 residues.

This clonotype was observed many times. This rearrangement joins TRBV12-3 or TRBV12-4 to TRBJ1-2; D gene unclear. The V and J ends lost 4 bases and 13 bases respectively, with 19 bases between them. The CDR3 loop spans 13 amino acids. CDR3 sequence: CASSSSPSLGFTF. CDR3 in DNA: TGTGCCAGCAGTTCGTCACCCTCGTTAGGGTTCACCTTC.

Concerning this clonotype: This sequence may be a read error, since a much larger clone differs from it by one base. The CDR3 DNA reads as TGTGCCAGCAGCGTAGCCAGCGATCACTCCTACGAGCGGTACTTC. It codes for CASSVASDHSYERYF. J is TRBJ2-7 and V is TRBV9; D not resolved. Per the germline V gene, CDR1 is SGDLS and CDR2 is YYNGEE. This CDR3 comprises 15 residues.

As for this clonotype: This may stem from a read error, because a much larger clone lies one nucleotide away. This rearrangement joins TRBV21-1 to TRBJ2-3. TRBV21-1 is noted as a pseudogene. This CDR3 contains 15 residues. The CDR3 nucleotides read TGTGCCAACAGCAATTTGTCGCCTAAACCAGATACGCAGTATTTT. Its translation is CANSNLSPKPDTQYF.

The chain joins TRBV14 to TRBJ2-4; D remains ambiguous. Near its end, the DNA agrees better with TRBJ2-7, so the J call may be wrong. CDR3 length equals 13 residues. Germline V gene data show CDR1 as SGHDN and CDR2 as FVKESK. CDR3 bases: TGTGCCAGCAGCCAAGATTGGCGATACGAGCAGTACTTC. Translation: CASSQDWRYEQYF.

V usage is TRBV3-1 and J usage is TRBJ2-5, with D maybe TRBD2 (5 bases). Between the trimmed V and J ends, which lost 1 base and 0 bases, there was a span of 9 bases. CDR1 LGHDT and CDR2 YNNKEL come from the germline V gene (reference sequence). The CDR3 consists of 15 residues. CDR3 DNA sequence: TGTGCCAGCAGCCAAGCGAGGCGGGACCAAGAGACCCAGTACTTC. This codes for CASSQARRDQETQYF.

Concerning this clonotype: A much larger clonotype is one base distant, so this may be a read error. The chain joins TRBV5-4 to TRBJ2-5; 8 nucleotides align to TRBD1. This CDR3 comprises 16 residues. Per the germline V gene, CDR1 is SGHNT and CDR2 is YYREEE (reference sequence). CDR3 region: CTSSLVGGQDQETQYF. CDR3 sequence (DNA): TGTACCAGCAGCTTGGTGGGGGGACAGGACCAAGAGACCCAGTACTTC.

This clonotype showed up just a few times. The CDR3 here is CSARDPQGGAEAFF. CDR3 in DNA: TGCAGTGCTAGAGACCCGCAGGGAGGTGCTGAAGCTTTCTTT. The V gene is TRBV20-1, the J gene TRBJ1-1; tentative D call: TRBD1 (5 bases). V lost 0 bases and J lost 6, with 14 bases in between. CDR1 is DFQATT, CDR2 SNEGSKA, per germline (reference sequence). CDR3 size: 14 residues.

The chain couples TRBV5-6 to TRBJ2-7; a possible D gene is TRBD1 (5 bases). This CDR3 comprises 16 residues. Germline V gives CDR1 SGHDT, CDR2 YYEEEE. V lost 5 bases and J 3 bases, leaving 21 bases between the germline ends. The CDR3 nucleotides are TGTGCCAGCAGTTCCCAGGGTAGTAAACCCCACTACGAGCAGTACTTC. Its protein product is CASSSQGSKPHYEQYF.

This clonotype was seen repeatedly, ten times or more. This chain uses TRBV20-1 with TRBJ2-3, with 8 bases matching TRBD2. Trimming took 4 bases from V and 4 from J; bases not matched to a gene: 1. Germline CDR1 DFQATT, CDR2 SNEGSKA (reference sequence). The CDR3 consists of 12 residues. The CDR3 DNA sequence: TGCAGTGCTAACGGGAGGGCAGATACGCAGTATTTT. Translated: CSANGRADTQYF.

This clonotype was found many times. With a much larger clone just one base away, this may be a read error. The chain is built from TRBV6-5 and TRBJ2-5; 13 bases agree with TRBD2. The CDR3 is 15 amino acids. Germline CDR1 reads MNHEY; CDR2 reads SVGAGI. Losses at the gene ends were 6 bases for V and 11 bases for J; bases not matched to a gene: 12. CDR3 region: CASRPLAGGKNEQYF. In DNA, the CDR3 is TGTGCCAGCAGGCCACTAGCGGGAGGGAAGAATGAGCAGTACTTC.